Sequencing of this T cell receptor beta chain was carried out in a study of blood T cell repertoires in COVID-19. From germline, CDR1 is SGDLS and CDR2 YYNGEE. V trimming: 0 bases; J trimming: 3 bases; junction bases outside the gene matches: 3. The CDR3 has 16 residues. Assay: immunoSEQ multiplex PCR; the TCRdb copy retains only in-frame clones and omits some. In the table there are about 390,000 clones, about 89% of which are singletons. J is TRBJ2-3 and V is TRBV9, with 11 bases lining up with TRBD2. Sequences were obtained from peripheral blood. The clonotype was recovered from a woman aged 55-70 years with COVID-19, enrolled during active disease. In DNA, the CDR3 is TGTGCCAGCAGCGTAGAGGCTAGCGGGGGGACAGATACGCAGTATTTT. This sequence encodes CASSVEASGGTDTQYF.